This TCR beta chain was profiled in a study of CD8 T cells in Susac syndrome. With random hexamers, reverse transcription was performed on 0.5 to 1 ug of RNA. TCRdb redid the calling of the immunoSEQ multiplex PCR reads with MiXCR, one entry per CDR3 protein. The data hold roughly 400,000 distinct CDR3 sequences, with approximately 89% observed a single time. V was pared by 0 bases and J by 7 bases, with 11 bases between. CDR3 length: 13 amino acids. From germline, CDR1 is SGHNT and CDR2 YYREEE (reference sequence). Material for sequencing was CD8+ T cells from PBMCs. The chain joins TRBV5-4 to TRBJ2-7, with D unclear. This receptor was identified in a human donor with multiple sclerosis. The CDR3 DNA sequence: TGTGCCAGCAGCTTGGCCTCTTCAGGAGAGCAGTACTTC. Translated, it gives CASSLASSGEQYF.